The rows below give T cell receptor beta chains drawn from one sample of a study of blood T cell repertoires in COVID-19. Assay used: immunoSEQ multiplex PCR; TCRdb lists only in-frame clones, some missing. There are about 200,000 clones in the sample; approximately 82% occur only once, and about 13% lies in the top ten. Sequencing input: peripheral blood. These receptors were taken from a human donor in a cohort sampled during active COVID-19. Each CDR3 is given with its conserved first and last residue. Fields, in order: CDR3 length, J gene, D gene, V gene, clone size, CDR3 protein, CDR3 DNA. A D gene is named only where the DNA matches it firmly. Size tells how often a clone was seen (once, few, many) or the class of an expanded clone, and some rows leave it out.

length: 15; J: TRBJ2-2; D: TRBD1; V: TRBV7-8; size: NA; CDR3: CASSRTGRYTGELFF; DNA: TGTGCCAGCAGCCGGACAGGGAGGTACACCGGGGAGCTGTTTTTT
length: 13; J: TRBJ1-3; D: NA; V: TRBV25-1; size: NA; CDR3: CASSGSSGNTIYF; DNA: TGTGCCAGCAGTGGCAGCTCTGGAAACACCATATATTTT
length: 16; J: TRBJ1-1; D: NA; V: TRBV6-6; size: few; CDR3: CASSQLGDAGGTEAFF; DNA: TGTGCCAGCAGTCAACTCGGGGACGCCGGGGGGACTGAAGCTTTCTTT
length: 12; J: TRBJ1-1; D: NA; V: TRBV2; size: once; CDR3: CASSLGDIEAFF; DNA: TGTGCCAGTAGTCTAGGGGATATAGAAGCTTTCTTT
length: 13; J: TRBJ1-2; D: NA; V: TRBV27; size: once; CDR3: CASRPTGNYGYTF; DNA: TGTGCCAGCCGTCCGACGGGGAACTATGGCTACACCTTC
length: 15; J: TRBJ2-5; D: TRBD2; V: TRBV28; size: NA; CDR3: CASRHLLRGGETQYF; DNA: TGTGCCAGCAGACACCTCCTTAGGGGAGGGGAGACCCAGTACTTC
length: 13; J: TRBJ2-7; D: TRBD2; V: TRBV18; size: NA; CDR3: CASSLLADYEQYF; DNA: TGTGCCAGCTCACTACTAGCGGACTACGAGCAGTACTTC
length: 16; J: TRBJ2-5; D: TRBD2; V: TRBV4-1; size: NA; CDR3: CASSQTSGRVKETQYF; DNA: TGCGCCAGCAGCCAGACTAGCGGGAGGGTTAAAGAGACCCAGTACTTC
length: 17; J: TRBJ1-5; D: NA; V: TRBV15; size: once; CDR3: CATSRGSGGRSNQPQHF; DNA: TGTGCCACCAGCAGAGGGTCGGGAGGTCGGAGCAATCAGCCCCAGCATTTT
length: 16; J: TRBJ2-7; D: NA; V: TRBV3-1/TRBV3-2; size: once; CDR3: CASSRQDRGGYYEQYF; DNA: TGTGCCAGCAGCCGTCAGGACCGCGGGGGCTACTACGAGCAGTACTTC
length: 16; J: TRBJ2-3; D: TRBD2; V: TRBV6-6; size: NA; CDR3: CASSPGLAGGADTQYF; DNA: TGTGCCAGCAGCCCTGGACTAGCGGGAGGTGCAGATACGCAGTATTTT
length: 12; J: TRBJ2-1; D: NA; V: TRBV12-3/TRBV12-4; size: NA; CDR3: CASSFRRGEQFF; DNA: TGTGCCAGCAGTTTTAGGCGGGGTGAGCAGTTCTTC
length: 15; J: TRBJ1-2; D: TRBD1; V: TRBV7-2; size: NA; CDR3: CASSFSGTGAWGYTF; DNA: TGTGCCAGCAGCTTCTCCGGGACAGGGGCGTGGGGCTACACCTTC
length: 15; J: TRBJ2-5; D: TRBD1; V: TRBV5-1; size: NA; CDR3: CASSLFDRDEETQYF; DNA: TGCGCCAGCAGCTTATTTGACAGGGACGAAGAGACCCAGTACTTC
length: 14; J: TRBJ2-7; D: NA; V: TRBV28; size: few; CDR3: CASSPPGEQYEQYF; DNA: TGTGCCAGCAGTCCCCCGGGGGAACAATACGAGCAGTACTTC
length: 15; J: TRBJ2-7; D: TRBD1; V: TRBV3-1/TRBV3-2; size: few; CDR3: CASSGRGQGDYEQYF; DNA: TGTGCCAGCAGCGGGCGGGGACAGGGGGACTACGAGCAGTACTTC
length: 16; J: TRBJ2-1; D: TRBD1; V: TRBV7-2; size: NA; CDR3: CASSLVGTGGLNEQFF; DNA: TGTGCCAGCAGCTTAGTAGGGACAGGGGGATTGAATGAGCAGTTCTTC
length: 17; J: TRBJ2-2; D: TRBD2; V: TRBV5-4; size: few; CDR3: CASSAPGLAGPTGELFF; DNA: TGTGCCAGCAGCGCCCCGGGACTAGCGGGCCCAACCGGGGAGCTGTTTTTT
length: 14; J: TRBJ1-2; D: TRBD1; V: TRBV24-1; size: once; CDR3: CATSDQTGTYGYTF; DNA: TGTGCCACCAGTGATCAGACAGGGACCTATGGCTACACCTTC
length: 12; J: TRBJ1-1; D: NA; V: TRBV30; size: NA; CDR3: CAWSVSGNQAFF; DNA: TGTGCCTGGAGTGTTTCGGGAAATCAAGCTTTCTTT
length: 13; J: TRBJ1-2; D: NA; V: TRBV6-5; size: NA; CDR3: CATLTGLGYGYTF; DNA: TGTGCCACCCTAACAGGGTTGGGTTATGGCTACACCTTC
length: 14; J: TRBJ1-6; D: TRBD1; V: TRBV7-9; size: NA; CDR3: CASSARQGSSPLHF; DNA: TGTGCCAGCAGCGCACGACAGGGTAGTTCACCCCTCCACTTT
length: 20; J: TRBJ2-7; D: TRBD2; V: TRBV11-2; size: once; CDR3: CASSSDYPGTSGRASYEQYF; DNA: TGTGCCAGCAGCTCAGACTATCCCGGGACTAGCGGGAGGGCTTCCTACGAGCAGTACTTC
length: 15; J: TRBJ1-5; D: NA; V: TRBV6-1; size: NA; CDR3: CASSEDTGPGQPQHF; DNA: TGTGCCAGCAGTGAAGATACAGGGCCCGGTCAGCCCCAGCATTTT
length: 15; J: TRBJ1-6; D: TRBD1; V: TRBV5-4; size: NA; CDR3: CASSHGQGARSPLHF; DNA: TGTGCCAGCAGCCACGGACAGGGGGCGCGATCACCCCTCCACTTT
length: 16; J: TRBJ1-3; D: TRBD1; V: TRBV9; size: NA; CDR3: CASSVALGTAGNTIYF; DNA: TGTGCCAGCAGCGTAGCGCTCGGGACAGCTGGAAACACCATATATTTT
length: 18; J: TRBJ2-5; D: TRBD2; V: TRBV5-1; size: NA; CDR3: CASRLWTSGRALQETQYF; DNA: TGCGCCAGCAGGCTTTGGACTAGCGGGAGGGCCTTACAGGAGACCCAGTACTTC